These 7 T cell receptor beta chains were all obtained from the same sample, sequenced in a study of blood T cell repertoires in COVID-19. The table came from immunoSEQ multiplex PCR; TCRdb's copy has only in-frame clones and leaves some out. The repertoire holds tens of thousands of clones, with roughly 83% as singletons. The sample taken for sequencing was peripheral blood. Every receptor here comes from a man aged 50 to 60 with acute or convalescent COVID-19.

This chain links TRBV27 with TRBJ2-1; 11 bases align to TRBD2. V lost 4 bases, J lost 7 bases, and 9 bases stayed unmatched. The CDR3 consists of 16 residues. Germline CDR1 is MNHEY and CDR2 is SMNVEV (reference sequence). The CDR3 DNA sequence: TGTGCCAGCAGTTCCACGACTAGCGGGGAAGTTAATGAGCAGTTCTTC. It codes for CASSSTTSGEVNEQFF.

The chain combines TRBV3-1 (or the pseudogene TRBV3-2) with TRBJ1-2; D is unclear. Germline V gives CDR1 LGHDT, CDR2 YNNKEL (reference sequence). Deletions cut 1 base from V and 6 bases from J, with 15 bases between. CDR3 length: 15 amino acids. CDR3 bases: TGTGCCAGCAGCCAAGGAGGATCGGAAAGAGATGGCTACACCTTC. Amino acids: CASSQGGSERDGYTF.

CDR3 DNA sequence: TGTGCCAGCAGCTTGGCCATCCACAGGGGGAAAAATGGCTACACCTTC. It specifies CASSLAIHRGKNGYTF. The chain couples TRBV5-6 to TRBJ1-2; 8 bases are a match to TRBD1. The CDR3 runs 16 residues. CDR1 SGHDT and CDR2 YYEEEE come from the germline V gene. The V gene end was trimmed by 0 bases and the J gene end by 6 bases; junction bases not matched to a gene: 10.

The rearrangement joins TRBV21-1 to TRBJ2-7; whether TRBD2, the table's D call, matches the DNA was not checked. TRBV21-1 is a recognized pseudogene. CDR3 length: 16 residues. CDR3: CASSKVQAGASYEQYF. The CDR3 DNA reads as TGTGCCAGCAGCAAAGTACAAGCGGGGGCTTCCTACGAGCAGTACTTC.

J is TRBJ1-1 and V is TRBV5-6; possibly TRBD1 for D (5 bases). Trimming removed 4 bases from V and 3 bases from J, with 16 bases in between. CDR1 is SGHDT, CDR2 YYEEEE, per germline. The CDR3 runs 15 residues. CDR3 sequence (DNA): TGTGCCAGCAGCCCGGGGAGGGGCAACCACACTGAAGCTTTCTTT. This sequence encodes CASSPGRGNHTEAFF.

This clone showed up just a few times. This sequence joins TRBV7-9 and TRBJ2-1; 8 nucleotides align to TRBD2. In germline, CDR1 is SEHNR, CDR2 FQNEAQ (reference sequence). The CDR3 has 14 amino acids. V was pared by 3 bases and J by 7 bases, with 5 bases of the junction left unmatched. In DNA form, the CDR3 reads TGTGCCAGCAGCTTTGCGACTAGCGTGAATGAGCAGTTCTTC. Encoded protein: CASSFATSVNEQFF.

The chain recombines TRBV5-1 with TRBJ1-1; 9 nucleotides line up with TRBD1. This CDR3 region has 13 residues. V was clipped by 3 bases and J by 5 bases; unmatched bases: 2. From germline, CDR1 is SGHRS and CDR2 YFSETQ. The CDR3 is CASSSGTGTEAFF. The CDR3 coding sequence is TGCGCCAGCAGCTCCGGGACAGGGACTGAAGCTTTCTTT.